A selection of T cell receptor beta chains follows, all from one sample in a study of blood T cells in healthy people across ages. Via MiXCR, TCRdb re-called the 5' RACE reads, giving one row per CDR3 protein. The sample consists of approximately 800,000 distinct CDR3 sequences, approximately 60% of them appearing once. Sequencing input: blood. These receptors were collected from a man in his forties or fifties in good health. CDR3s include the opening cysteine and the closing phenylalanine or tryptophan. D genes are given only for firm matches. Clone size is shown for a subset of rows, as once, few, many or a class of expanded clone.

CDR3aa: CSATRDGSSYEQYF; CDR3nt: TGCAGTGCTACCCGGGACGGGAGCTCCTACGAGCAGTACTTC; abundance: -; v_gene: TRBV20-1; d_gene: -; j_gene: TRBJ2-7
CDR3aa: CASSEGGGDVRTQYF; CDR3nt: TGTGCCAGCAGTGAAGGAGGGGGGGACGTGCGGACCCAGTACTTC; abundance: -; v_gene: TRBV2; d_gene: -; j_gene: TRBJ2-5
CDR3aa: CASSPSTGRGQYEQFF; CDR3nt: TGTGCCAGCAGCCCCTCGACAGGGCGAGGTCAATATGAGCAGTTCTTC; abundance: -; v_gene: TRBV7-3; d_gene: TRBD1; j_gene: TRBJ2-1
CDR3aa: CASTNGTPINYNEQFF; CDR3nt: TGTGCCAGCACGAACGGAACCCCCATAAACTACAATGAGCAGTTCTTC; abundance: -; v_gene: TRBV27; d_gene: -; j_gene: TRBJ2-1
CDR3aa: CASRGGTQYF; CDR3nt: TGTGCCAGCAGGGGCGGGACGCAGTATTTT; abundance: -; v_gene: TRBV12-3/TRBV12-4; d_gene: -; j_gene: TRBJ2-3
CDR3aa: CSARARGGGYTF; CDR3nt: TGCAGTGCTAGAGCCAGGGGTGGTGGCTACACCTTC; abundance: -; v_gene: TRBV20-1; d_gene: -; j_gene: TRBJ1-2
CDR3aa: CASSDRTSGTHNEQFF; CDR3nt: TGTGCCAGCAGCGACCGGACTAGCGGGACCCACAATGAGCAGTTCTTC; abundance: -; v_gene: TRBV7-9; d_gene: TRBD2; j_gene: TRBJ2-1
CDR3aa: CASSPWGPGYEQFF; CDR3nt: TGTGCCAGCAGCCCTTGGGGGCCTGGCTATGAGCAGTTCTTC; abundance: -; v_gene: TRBV6-2/TRBV6-3; d_gene: -; j_gene: TRBJ2-1
CDR3aa: CASTLGPEQFF; CDR3nt: TGTGCCAGCACCCTTGGGCCTGAGCAGTTCTTC; abundance: -; v_gene: TRBV2; d_gene: -; j_gene: TRBJ2-1
CDR3aa: CASSLLGEPTDTQYF; CDR3nt: TGTGCCAGCAGCTTACTGGGGGAGCCCACAGATACGCAGTATTTT; abundance: many; v_gene: TRBV11-1; d_gene: -; j_gene: TRBJ2-3
CDR3aa: CSVGRDRVTETQYF; CDR3nt: TGCAGCGTTGGCCGGGACAGGGTGACGGAGACCCAGTACTTC; abundance: few; v_gene: TRBV29-1; d_gene: TRBD1; j_gene: TRBJ2-5
CDR3aa: CASIGPTDTQYF; CDR3nt: TGTGCCAGCATTGGACCGACAGATACGCAGTATTTT; abundance: -; v_gene: TRBV25-1; d_gene: -; j_gene: TRBJ2-3
CDR3aa: CASTNRVYEQYF; CDR3nt: TGCGCCAGCACCAACAGGGTCTACGAGCAGTACTTC; abundance: -; v_gene: TRBV10-2; d_gene: -; j_gene: TRBJ2-7
CDR3aa: CASSQEGPRVASPTYEQYF; CDR3nt: TGTGCCAGCAGCCAAGAAGGCCCCAGGGTGGCATCACCTACCTACGAGCAGTACTTC; abundance: few; v_gene: TRBV4-2; d_gene: -; j_gene: TRBJ2-7
CDR3aa: CASSGGGAETQYF; CDR3nt: TGTGCCAGCAGTGGAGGAGGGGCGGAGACCCAGTACTTC; abundance: -; v_gene: TRBV12-3/TRBV12-4; d_gene: -; j_gene: TRBJ2-5
CDR3aa: CASSLTSGNYNEQFF; CDR3nt: TGTGCCAGCAGTCTAACTAGCGGGAATTACAATGAGCAGTTCTTC; abundance: few; v_gene: TRBV12-3/TRBV12-4; d_gene: TRBD2; j_gene: TRBJ2-1
CDR3aa: CSVAGRGKVKIQETQYF; CDR3nt: TGCAGCGTTGCCGGGCGAGGGAAGGTCAAGATCCAAGAGACCCAGTACTTC; abundance: few; v_gene: TRBV29-1; d_gene: -; j_gene: TRBJ2-5
CDR3aa: CASGSQNQPQHF; CDR3nt: TGTGCCAGCGGATCGCAAAATCAGCCCCAGCATTTT; abundance: -; v_gene: TRBV6-5; d_gene: -; j_gene: TRBJ1-5
CDR3aa: CAIGQGTGANVLTF; CDR3nt: TGTGCCATCGGACAGGGGACTGGGGCCAACGTCCTGACTTTC; abundance: many; v_gene: TRBV10-3; d_gene: TRBD1; j_gene: TRBJ2-6
CDR3aa: CASRGQVANYGYTF; CDR3nt: TGTGCCAGCAGGGGACAGGTAGCTAACTATGGCTACACCTTC; abundance: -; v_gene: TRBV2; d_gene: TRBD1; j_gene: TRBJ1-2
CDR3aa: CSASDRIVQETQYF; CDR3nt: TGCAGTGCTAGCGACAGGATCGTCCAAGAGACCCAGTACTTC; abundance: -; v_gene: TRBV20-1; d_gene: -; j_gene: TRBJ2-5
CDR3aa: CASSQLGGETQYF; CDR3nt: TGTGCCAGCTCTCAACTCGGGGGAGAGACCCAGTACTTC; abundance: -; v_gene: TRBV18; d_gene: -; j_gene: TRBJ2-5